This TCR beta chain was sequenced during a study of control samples from healthy donors and cancer patients. This CDR3 is 15 amino acids long. The germline gives CDR1 SGHAT, CDR2 FQNNGV. V was trimmed by 1 base and J by 2 bases, leaving 11 bases between them. The data were produced by immunoSEQ multiplex PCR, yet TCRdb's version contains in-frame clones alone and is incomplete. This sample carries 150,000 to 200,000 clones, around 93% of them seen once, and the ten largest clones take roughly 1.5%. Sequencing was carried out using blood. The chain recombines TRBV11-2 with TRBJ2-5; unclear D gene. The sequence derives from a man aged 18 to 30 in good health. The CDR3 is CASSLGSGPQETQYF. Here the CDR3 DNA reads TGTGCCAGCAGCTTAGGTTCAGGCCCACAAGAGACCCAGTACTTC.